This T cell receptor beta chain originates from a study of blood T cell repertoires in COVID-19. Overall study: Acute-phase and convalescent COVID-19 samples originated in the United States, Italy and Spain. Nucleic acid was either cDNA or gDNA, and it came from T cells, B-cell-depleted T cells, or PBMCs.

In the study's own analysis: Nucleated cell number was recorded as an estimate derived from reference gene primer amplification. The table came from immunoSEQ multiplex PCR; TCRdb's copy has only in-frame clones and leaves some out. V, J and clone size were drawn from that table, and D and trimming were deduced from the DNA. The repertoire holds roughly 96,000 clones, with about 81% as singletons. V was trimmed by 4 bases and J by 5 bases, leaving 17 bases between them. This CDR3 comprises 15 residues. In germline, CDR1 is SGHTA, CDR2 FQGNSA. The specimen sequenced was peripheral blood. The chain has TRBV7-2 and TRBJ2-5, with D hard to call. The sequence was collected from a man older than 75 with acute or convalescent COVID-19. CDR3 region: CASSSQPQDAETQYF. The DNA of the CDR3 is TGTGCCAGCAGCTCGCAACCCCAGGATGCCGAGACCCAGTACTTC.